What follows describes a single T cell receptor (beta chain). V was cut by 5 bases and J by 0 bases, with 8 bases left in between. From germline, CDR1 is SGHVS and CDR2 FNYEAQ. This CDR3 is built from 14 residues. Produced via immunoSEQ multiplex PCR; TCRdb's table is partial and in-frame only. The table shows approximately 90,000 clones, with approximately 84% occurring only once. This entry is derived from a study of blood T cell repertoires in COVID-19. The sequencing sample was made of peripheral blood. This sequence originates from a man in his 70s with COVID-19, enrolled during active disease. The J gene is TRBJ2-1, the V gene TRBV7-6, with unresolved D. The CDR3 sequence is CASSPRVSYNEQFF. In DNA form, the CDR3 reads TGTGCCAGCAGCCCACGGGTCTCCTACAATGAGCAGTTCTTC.